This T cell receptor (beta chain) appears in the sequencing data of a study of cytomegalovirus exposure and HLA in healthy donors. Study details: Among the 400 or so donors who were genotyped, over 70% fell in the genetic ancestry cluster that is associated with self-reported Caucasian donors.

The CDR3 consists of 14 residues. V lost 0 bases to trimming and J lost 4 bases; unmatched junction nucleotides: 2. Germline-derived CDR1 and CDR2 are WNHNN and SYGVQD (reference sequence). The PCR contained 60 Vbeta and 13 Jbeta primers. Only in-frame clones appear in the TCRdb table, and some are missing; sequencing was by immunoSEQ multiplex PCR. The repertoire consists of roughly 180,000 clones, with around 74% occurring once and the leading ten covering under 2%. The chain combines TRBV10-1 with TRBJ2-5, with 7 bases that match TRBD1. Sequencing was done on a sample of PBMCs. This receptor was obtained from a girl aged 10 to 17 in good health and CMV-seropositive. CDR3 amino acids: CASSESHRGETQYF. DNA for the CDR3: TGCGCCAGCAGTGAGTCTCACAGGGGAGAGACCCAGTACTTC.